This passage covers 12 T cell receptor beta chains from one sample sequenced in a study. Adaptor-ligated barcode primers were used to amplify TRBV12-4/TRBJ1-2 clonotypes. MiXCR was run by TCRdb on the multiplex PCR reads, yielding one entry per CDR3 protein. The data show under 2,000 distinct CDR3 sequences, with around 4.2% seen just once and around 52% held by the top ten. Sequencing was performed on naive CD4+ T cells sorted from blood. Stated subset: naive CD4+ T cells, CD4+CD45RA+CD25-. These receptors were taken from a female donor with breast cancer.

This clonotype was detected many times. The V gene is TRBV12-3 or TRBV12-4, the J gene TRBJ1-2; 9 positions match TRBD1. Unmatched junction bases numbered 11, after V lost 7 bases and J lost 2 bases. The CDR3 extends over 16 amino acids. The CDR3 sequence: CASISGTGFPNYGYTF. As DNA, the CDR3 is TGTGCCAGCATATCCGGGACAGGGTTCCCCAACTATGGCTACACCTTC.

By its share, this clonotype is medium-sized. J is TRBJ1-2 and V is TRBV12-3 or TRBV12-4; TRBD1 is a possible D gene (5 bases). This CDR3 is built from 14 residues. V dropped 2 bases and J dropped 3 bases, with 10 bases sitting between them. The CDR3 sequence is CASSLLPGYYGYTF. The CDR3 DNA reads TGTGCCAGCAGTTTATTACCAGGGTACTATGGCTACACCTTC.

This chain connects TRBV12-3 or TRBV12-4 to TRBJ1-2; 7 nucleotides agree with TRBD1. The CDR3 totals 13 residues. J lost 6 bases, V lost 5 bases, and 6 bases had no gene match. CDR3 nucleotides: TGTGCCAGCAGTCCGACAGGGCCTCATGGCTACACCTTC. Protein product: CASSPTGPHGYTF.

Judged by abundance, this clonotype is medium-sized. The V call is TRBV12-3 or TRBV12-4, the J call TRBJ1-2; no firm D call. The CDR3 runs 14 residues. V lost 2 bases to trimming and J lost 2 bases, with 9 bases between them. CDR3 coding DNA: TGTGCCAGCAGTTTAAGCGGCAGGAACTATGGCTACACCTTC. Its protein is CASSLSGRNYGYTF.

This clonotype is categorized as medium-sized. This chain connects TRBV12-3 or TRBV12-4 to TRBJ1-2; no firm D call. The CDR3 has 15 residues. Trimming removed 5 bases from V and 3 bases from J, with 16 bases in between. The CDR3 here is CASSINHSGYYGYTF. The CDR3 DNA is TGTGCCAGCAGTATTAACCATAGTGGGTACTATGGCTACACCTTC.

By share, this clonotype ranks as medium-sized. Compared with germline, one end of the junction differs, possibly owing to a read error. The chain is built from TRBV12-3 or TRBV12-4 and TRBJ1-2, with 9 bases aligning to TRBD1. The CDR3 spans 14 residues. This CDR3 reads CASSSGQGGDGYNF. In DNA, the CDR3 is TGTGCCAGCAGTTCGGGACAGGGAGGGGATGGCTACAACTTC.

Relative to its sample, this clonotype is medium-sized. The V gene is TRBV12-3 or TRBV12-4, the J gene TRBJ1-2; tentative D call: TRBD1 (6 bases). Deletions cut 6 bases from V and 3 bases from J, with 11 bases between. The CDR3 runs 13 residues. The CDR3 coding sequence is TGTGCCAGCAGCATTGACAGGCACTATGGCTACACCTTC. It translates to CASSIDRHYGYTF.

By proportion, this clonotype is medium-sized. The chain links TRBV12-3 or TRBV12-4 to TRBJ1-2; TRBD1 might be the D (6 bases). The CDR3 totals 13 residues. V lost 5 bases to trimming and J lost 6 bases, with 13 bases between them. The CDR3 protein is CASSIPNRDGYTF. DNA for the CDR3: TGTGCCAGCAGTATACCGAACAGGGATGGCTACACCTTC.

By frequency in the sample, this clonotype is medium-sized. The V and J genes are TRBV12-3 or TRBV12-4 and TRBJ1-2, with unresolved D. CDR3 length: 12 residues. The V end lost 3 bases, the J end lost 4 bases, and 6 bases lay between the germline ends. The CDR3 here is CASSFNTYGYTF. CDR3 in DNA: TGTGCCAGCAGTTTTAACACCTATGGCTACACCTTC.

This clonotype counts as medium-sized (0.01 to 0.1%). The CDR3 reads CASSLTRGYYGYTF. Written as DNA, the CDR3 is TGTGCCAGCAGTTTAACCCGAGGATATTATGGCTACACCTTC. The chain links TRBV12-3 or TRBV12-4 to TRBJ1-2; D not resolved. V was cut by 2 bases and J by 5 bases, with 12 bases left in between. The CDR3 runs 14 residues.

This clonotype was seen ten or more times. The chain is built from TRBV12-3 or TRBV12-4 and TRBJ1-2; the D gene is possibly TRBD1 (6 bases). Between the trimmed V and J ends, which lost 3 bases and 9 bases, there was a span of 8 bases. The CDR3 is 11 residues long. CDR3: CASSFDRSYTF. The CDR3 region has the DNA TGTGCCAGCAGTTTTGACAGGAGCTACACCTTC.

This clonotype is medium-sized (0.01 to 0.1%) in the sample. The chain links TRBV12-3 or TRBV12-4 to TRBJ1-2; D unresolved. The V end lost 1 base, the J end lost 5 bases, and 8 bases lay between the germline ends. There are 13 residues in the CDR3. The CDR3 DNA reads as TGTGCCAGCAGTTTAGGTCAGCTATATGGCTACACCTTC. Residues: CASSLGQLYGYTF.